These 9 T cell receptor beta chains share one sample of origin, sequenced in a study of beta chain features in type 1 diabetes. The antigens of these receptors remain unknown. Expressed TCRB transcripts were sequenced because the isolated RNA had all been reverse transcribed beforehand. Measured with immunoSEQ multiplex PCR; TCRdb has only the in-frame clones, and not every one. The sample has roughly 180,000 clones, approximately 7.9% seen once. Study-level findings and limits: All four CD4+ subsets of Type 1 diabetes patients contained TCRB CDR3s that were moderately but significantly shorter.

Sequencing used central memory CD4+ T cells from blood. The receptors here all came from a man younger than 30 with type 1 diabetes.

V usage is TRBV2 and J usage is TRBJ2-7; 9 bases fit TRBD1. This CDR3 region has 15 residues. Germline V gene data show CDR1 as SNHLY and CDR2 as FYNNEI. Losses at the gene ends were 3 bases for V and 4 bases for J; bases not matched to a gene: 7. CDR3 sequence (DNA): TGTGCCAGCAGTGATGACAGGGGGAGTATGTACGAGCAGTACTTC. Translated, it gives CASSDDRGSMYEQYF.

V and J are TRBV27 and TRBJ2-7; 9 nucleotides line up with TRBD2. The V and J ends lost 5 bases and 4 bases, in that order; junction bases with no gene match: 9. CDR3 size: 15 residues. CDR1 is MNHEY and CDR2 is SMNVEV in the germline V gene (reference sequence). The CDR3 DNA reads as TGTGCCAGCAGTAGCTATAGCGGGGGCTTTTACGAGCAGTACTTC. Its translation: CASSSYSGGFYEQYF.

This clone has more than one count but fewer than ten. The gene calls are TRBV28 and TRBJ2-1; 7 nucleotides align to TRBD2. V lost 2 bases and J lost 9; bases outside the gene matches: 10. Germline V gene sequence: CDR1 MDHEN, CDR2 SYDVKM. This CDR3 comprises 15 residues. DNA for the CDR3: TGTGCCAGCAGTTTAGTAACGGGAGGTCTTGGTGAGCAGTTCTTC. Residues: CASSLVTGGLGEQFF.

The genes are TRBV7-6 and TRBJ2-4; 8 nucleotides line up with TRBD2. V lost 8 bases to trimming and J lost 4 bases; unmatched junction nucleotides: 16. This CDR3 has 17 residues. Germline V lookup: CDR1 SGHVS, CDR2 FNYEAQ. The CDR3 region has the DNA TGTGCCAGCGGCAACAAAATTGGAGCGGGAGAAAAAAACATTCAGTACTTC. It specifies CASGNKIGAGEKNIQYF.

The chain links TRBV6-6 to TRBJ2-1, with 7 bases lining up with TRBD1. CDR3 size: 12 residues. The germline gives CDR1 MNHNY, CDR2 SVGAGI (reference sequence). The J segment lost 10 bases and the V segment lost 5 bases, leaving 5 bases of the junction unmatched. This CDR3 reads CASSGDREEQFF. Written as DNA, the CDR3 is TGTGCCAGCAGTGGAGACAGGGAAGAGCAGTTCTTC.

The CDR3 region is CATSADRGRYGYTF. The CDR3 region has the DNA TGTGCCACCAGCGCGGACAGGGGGCGATATGGCTACACCTTC. The chain couples TRBV15 to TRBJ1-2; 11 bases align to TRBD1. This CDR3 spans 14 amino acids. V dropped 5 bases and J dropped 5; count of bases not matched to a gene: 4. CDR1 and CDR2 from the germline V gene are LNHNV and YYDKDF (reference sequence).

The genes are TRBV30 and TRBJ1-4, with 9 bases matching TRBD1. The CDR3 is 14 residues long. The germline V gene has CDR1 GTSNPN and CDR2 SVGIG (reference sequence). V shed 4 bases and J 4 bases; nucleotides not matched to a gene: 4. CDR3 coding DNA: TGTGCCTGGAACAGGGGGCTGGGTAATGAAAAACTGTTTTTT. Its translation: CAWNRGLGNEKLFF.

This clone came up a few times. V is TRBV18 and J is TRBJ1-5; no clear D gene. Trimming took off 2 bases at V and 7 bases at J, with 9 bases between the two ends. The CDR3 covers 13 residues. CDR1 KGHSH and CDR2 LQKENI come from the germline V gene. CDR3 sequence (DNA): TGTGCCAGCTCACCAGTGGAGGGACAGCCCCAGCATTTT. Protein product: CASSPVEGQPQHF.

This chain uses TRBV5-5 with TRBJ1-4; D uncertain. Looked up from germline, CDR1 is SGHKS and CDR2 is YYEKEE (reference sequence). Trimming shortened V by 4 bases and J by 8 bases, and 15 bases separated the two germline ends. CDR3 size: 14 residues. CDR3 amino acids: CASSTGTTGEKLFF. In DNA, the CDR3 is TGTGCCAGCAGCACCGGAACCACCGGGGAAAAACTGTTTTTT. Filled out from reference TRBV5-5 and TRBJ1-4, the complete variable domain reads DAGVTQSPTHLIKTRGQQVTLRCSPISGHKSVSWYQQVLGQGPQFIFQYYEKEERGRGNFPDRFSARQFPNYSSELNVNALLLGDSALYLCASSTGTTGEKLFFGSGTQLSVL.